This T cell receptor (beta chain) is from a study of a mutant IDH1 vaccine in newly diagnosed glioma (TCRdb year 2021). Looking at the study overall: Across visits V03 through V10, patients got a total of eight vaccinations, given in weeks 1, 3, 5, 7, 11, 15, 19 and 23. Vaccination began 4-6 weeks after radiotherapy alone, or alongside temozolomide cycles in the chemotherapy-containing groups. Of the roughly 34 treated patients, around 60% were male and about 40% were female, and the mean age was approximately 37 years. Before enrollment, patients had received standard therapy of radiotherapy alone, temozolomide alone, or radiochemotherapy with temozolomide; most received the combination. Peripheral blood was collected at six visits: V03 (baseline), V05, V07, V10, V12 and V13. For exploratory analyses, roughly 25 treated patients had longitudinal TCRB deep sequencing done wherever samples were available. What the study reported, not specific to this receptor: It was noted by the authors that analyses of patient blood samples could not be reproduced owing to sample limitations. No apparent relationship was observed between pseudoprogression and alterations in the top peripheral T cell clonotypes detected by TCRB sequencing. Across multiple MHC alleles, vaccine-induced immune responses were seen in 85% to 95% of patients. Availability determined which PBMC samples were chosen for TCRB deep sequencing.

To note about this clone: Its antigen is currently not known. No base-level quality is on record; no much larger clone is a single base apart.

The CDR1 and CDR2 encoded by the germline V gene (reference sequence) are LNHDA and SQIVND. V and J lose 2 bases and 6 bases, and a span of 8 bases separates them. The CDR3 covers 13 residues, taking in both the cysteine and the phenylalanine. CDR3 DNA only is kept here, 39 bases in frame from base 1. Reading the label with the study, this specimen's time point is: week 5, during vaccination. Each vaccine dose, consisting of 300 ug of a 20-mer mutant IDH1 peptide in Montanide, was administered subcutaneously with topical imiquimod. The donors had newly diagnosed IDH1-mutant astrocytomas of WHO grade 3 or 4 that showed loss of nuclear ATRX. The samples were drawn from NOA16, a multicentre, single-arm, open-label phase I trial in Germany that tested a mutant IDH1 peptide vaccine in humans for the first time. Genomic DNA for TCRB sequencing was isolated from EDTA blood with the DNeasy Blood and Tissue Kit.

Libraries were made using the immunoSEQ multiplex PCR assay. Rearranged TCR beta chain sequences were amplified using the hsTCRB Kit according to the manufacturer's protocol. An Illumina MiSeq was used to sequence the TCRB libraries. On the authors' methods: The proprietary platform of the kit vendor was used for demultiplexing, trimming and gene mapping. The source is immuneACCESS, and TCRdb retained only in-frame sequences with V and J called. Part of the clones is not carried over; for the studies checked, unresolved V genes explain less than half of this, and the remainder is unexplained. V, J and clone size are those of that table, while D and trimming were read from the DNA. The sample includes 50,000 to 60,000 clones, with approximately 78% observed a single time. Roughly 4.8% of the sample comes from the top ten.

Here the sequenced sample was PBMCs, taken from a glioma patient whose treatment included an IDH1 peptide vaccine. The clonotype originates from a man aged 45-60 years with glioma. The chain is assembled from TRBV19 and TRBJ1-5; tentative D gene TRBD1, with 5 bases matching. In nucleotides, the sequence is TGTGCCAGTAGTATACAGGGAGGTCAGCCCCAGCATTTT. This gives the protein CASSIQGGQPQHF.